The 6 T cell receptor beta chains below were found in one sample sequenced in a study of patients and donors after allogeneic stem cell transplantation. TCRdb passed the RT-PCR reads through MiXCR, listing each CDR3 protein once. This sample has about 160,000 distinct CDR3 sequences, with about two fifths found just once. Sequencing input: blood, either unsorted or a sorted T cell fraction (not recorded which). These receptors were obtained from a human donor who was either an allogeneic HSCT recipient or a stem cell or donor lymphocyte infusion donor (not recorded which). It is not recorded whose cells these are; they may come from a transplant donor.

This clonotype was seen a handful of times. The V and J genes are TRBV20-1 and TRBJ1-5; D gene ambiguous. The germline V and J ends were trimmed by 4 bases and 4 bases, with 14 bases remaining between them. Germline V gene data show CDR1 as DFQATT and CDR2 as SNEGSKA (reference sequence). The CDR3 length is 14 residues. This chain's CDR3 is CSANRGRINQPQHF. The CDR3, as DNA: TGCAGTGCTAACCGTGGACGGATTAATCAGCCCCAGCATTTT.

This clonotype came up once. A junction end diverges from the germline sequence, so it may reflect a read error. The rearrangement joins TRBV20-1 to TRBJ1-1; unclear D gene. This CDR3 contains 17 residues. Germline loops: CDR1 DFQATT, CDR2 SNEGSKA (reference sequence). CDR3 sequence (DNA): TGCAGTGCTAGAGATCCCGCGGCAGCGACCATGAACACTGAAGCTATCTTT. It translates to CSARDPAAATMNTEAIF.

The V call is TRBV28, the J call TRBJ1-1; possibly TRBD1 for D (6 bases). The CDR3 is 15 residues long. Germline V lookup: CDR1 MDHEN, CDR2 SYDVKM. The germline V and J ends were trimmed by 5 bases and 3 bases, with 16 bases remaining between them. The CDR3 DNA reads TGTGCCAGCAGTCCCTATCAGGGGATCGACACTGAAGCTTTCTTT. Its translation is CASSPYQGIDTEAFF.

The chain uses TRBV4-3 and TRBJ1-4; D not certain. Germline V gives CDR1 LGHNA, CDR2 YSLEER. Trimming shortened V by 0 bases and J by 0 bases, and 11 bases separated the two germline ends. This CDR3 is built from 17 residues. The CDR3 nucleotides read TGCGCCAGCAGCCAAGAATTGGGCAGAGCAACTAATGAAAAACTGTTTTTT. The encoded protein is CASSQELGRATNEKLFF.

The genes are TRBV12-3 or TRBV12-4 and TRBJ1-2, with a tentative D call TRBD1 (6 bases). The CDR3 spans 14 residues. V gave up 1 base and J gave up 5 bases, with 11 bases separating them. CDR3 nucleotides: TGTGCCAGCAGTTTAGTGGACAGCCGTTATGGCTACACCTTC. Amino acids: CASSLVDSRYGYTF.

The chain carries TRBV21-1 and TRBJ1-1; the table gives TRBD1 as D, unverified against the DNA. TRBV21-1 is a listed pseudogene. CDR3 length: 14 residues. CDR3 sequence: CASSKDQGARKAFF. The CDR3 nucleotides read TGTGCCAGCAGCAAAGACCAGGGGGCGAGGAAGGCTTTCTTT.